The rows below give T cell receptor beta chains drawn from one sample of a study of beta chain features in type 1 diabetes. Measured with immunoSEQ multiplex PCR; TCRdb has only the in-frame clones, and not every one. The sample comprises roughly 170,000 clones, roughly an eighth of which are singletons, and approximately 0.62% rests with the top ten. Specimen: central memory CD4+ T cells from blood. Receptor source: a woman in her late teens or twenties in good health. Both conserved end residues are part of each CDR3. A D gene is named only where the DNA matches it firmly. Expanded clones get a size class; other rows say once, few or many, or leave the size out.

>TRBV27|15|TRBD1|few|TRBJ1-1
CASSSRTGGMTEAFF
TGTGCCAGCAGTTCCCGGACAGGGGGTATGACTGAAGCTTTCTTT
>TRBV7-2|15|.|.|TRBJ2-2
CASSLGQVSTGELFF
TGTGCCAGCAGCTTAGGGCAGGTCAGCACCGGGGAGCTGTTTTTT
>TRBV5-1|15|TRBD2|.|TRBJ2-1
CASSEGTSGHNEQFF
TGCGCCAGCAGCGAAGGGACTAGCGGTCACAATGAGCAGTTCTTC
>TRBV15|17|TRBD2|few|TRBJ2-7
CATSRETPREGSYEQYF
TGTGCCACCAGCAGAGAAACCCCACGGGAGGGGTCCTACGAGCAGTACTTC
>TRBV15|14|TRBD2|.|TRBJ2-1
CATNKAGSYNEQFF
TGTGCCACCAATAAAGCGGGGTCCTACAATGAGCAGTTCTTC
>TRBV27|15|TRBD1|few|TRBJ2-7
CASSSFGTGGYEQYF
TGTGCCAGCAGTTCGTTCGGGACAGGAGGCTACGAGCAGTACTTC
>TRBV6-1|13|.|.|TRBJ1-1
CASSDRVFTEAFF
TGTGCCAGCAGTGACAGGGTCTTTACTGAAGCTTTCTTT
>TRBV2|15|.|few|TRBJ2-5
CASRKPGQPQETQYF
TGTGCCAGCAGGAAACCGGGACAACCCCAAGAGACCCAGTACTTC
>TRBV7-3|13|.|.|TRBJ2-3
CASSSLNTDTQYF
TGTGCCAGCAGCTCCCTAAATACAGATACGCAGTATTTT
>TRBV5-1|13|.|.|TRBJ2-7
CASSQTVLYEQYF
TGCGCCAGCAGCCAAACAGTCCTCTACGAGCAGTACTTC
>TRBV7-2|14|TRBD2|.|TRBJ2-1
CASSSDGTSVEQFF
TGTGCCAGCAGCTCTGACGGGACTAGCGTTGAGCAGTTCTTC
>TRBV27|17|.|many|TRBJ1-1
CASSLIGHTTVARGAFF
TGTGCCAGCAGTTTAATTGGACACACCACTGTCGCACGTGGAGCTTTCTTT
>TRBV30|15|.|few|TRBJ1-1
CAGTWGGRRDTEAFF
TGTGCCGGGACTTGGGGGGGTAGACGGGACACTGAAGCTTTCTTT
>TRBV7-8|18|TRBD1|.|TRBJ1-1
CASSLVTTGKIMNTEAFF
TGTGCCAGCAGCTTAGTGACGACAGGGAAAATTATGAACACTGAAGCTTTCTTT
>TRBV7-7|15|.|few|TRBJ1-4
CASSLRAGDNEKLFF
TGTGCCAGCAGCTTACGGGCAGGGGATAATGAAAAACTGTTTTTT
>TRBV28|16|TRBD2|.|TRBJ2-1
CASSSIAGGIRNEQFF
TGTGCCAGCAGTTCCATAGCGGGAGGAATCCGCAATGAGCAGTTCTTC
>TRBV18|14|.|few|TRBJ2-5
CASSPKEQQETQYF
TGTGCCAGCTCACCAAAGGAGCAACAAGAGACCCAGTACTTC
>TRBV28|14|TRBD2|.|TRBJ2-3
CASSLAGGTDTQYF
TGTGCCAGCAGTCTAGCGGGCGGCACAGATACGCAGTATTTT
>TRBV30|18|TRBD1|.|TRBJ1-2
CAWRALRDRGRWGYGYTF
TGTGCCTGGAGGGCCTTACGGGACAGGGGGCGCTGGGGCTATGGCTACACCTTC
>TRBV28|15|TRBD1|.|TRBJ2-1
CASSWPGQGYNEQFF
TGTGCCAGCAGTTGGCCGGGACAGGGGTACAATGAGCAGTTCTTC
>TRBV30|18|.|few|TRBJ1-1
CAWSVKLGGTLMNTEAFF
TGTGCCTGGAGTGTAAAACTGGGGGGGACGCTTATGAACACTGAAGCTTTCTTT
>TRBV9|16|.|.|TRBJ2-3
CASSVVPTQNTDTQYF
TGTGCCAGCAGCGTAGTCCCAACACAGAACACAGATACGCAGTATTTT
>TRBV18|13|TRBD2|few|TRBJ2-1
CASSGLAGDEQFF
TGTGCCAGCTCGGGACTAGCGGGAGATGAGCAGTTCTTC
>TRBV6-5|15|TRBD2|.|TRBJ2-1
CALAMGGLAGNEQFF
TGTGCCCTAGCGATGGGAGGACTAGCGGGCAATGAGCAGTTCTTC
>TRBV4-2|14|TRBD2|.|TRBJ2-7
CASSQEGEGYEQYF
TGTGCCAGCAGCCAAGAGGGGGAGGGCTACGAGCAGTACTTC
>TRBV29-1|14|TRBD1|.|TRBJ2-5
CSVRDRGRLETQYF
TGCAGCGTCCGGGACAGGGGACGATTGGAGACCCAGTACTTC
>TRBV20-1|11|.|few|TRBJ1-1
CSAIRDTEAFF
TGCAGTGCTATCCGGGACACTGAAGCTTTCTTT
>TRBV28|15|TRBD1|.|TRBJ1-3
CASSLTGVRGNTIYF
TGTGCCAGCAGTCTAACAGGGGTGCGTGGAAACACCATATATTTT
>TRBV7-9|15|TRBD2|few|TRBJ2-3
CASSPGGSHTDTQYF
TGTGCCAGCAGCCCCGGGGGGAGCCACACAGATACGCAGTATTTT
>TRBV9|16|TRBD1|.|TRBJ1-4
CASSVAPGQGDEKLFF
TGTGCCAGCAGCGTAGCTCCGGGACAGGGGGACGAAAAACTGTTTTTT
>TRBV29-1|16|TRBD1|few|TRBJ2-6
CSVVGTGGAGANVLTF
TGCAGCGTTGTGGGGACAGGGGGCGCTGGGGCCAACGTCCTGACTTTC
>TRBV9|15|TRBD1|.|TRBJ2-3
CASSVGGGVADTQYF
TGTGCCAGCAGCGTAGGAGGGGGCGTCGCAGATACGCAGTATTTT
>TRBV1|13|.|.|TRBJ1-5
CTSSQDPEETQHF
TGCACCAGCAGCCAAGATCCGGAGGAGACCCAGCATTTT
>TRBV4-2|15|TRBD1|few|TRBJ1-4
CASSQPGQGNEKLFF
TGTGCCAGCAGCCAACCGGGACAGGGAAACGAAAAACTGTTTTTT
>TRBV29-1|12|.|.|TRBJ2-7
CSVAEDSYEQYF
TGCAGCGTCGCCGAGGATTCCTACGAGCAGTACTTC
>TRBV30|13|.|.|TRBJ1-2
CAWTPGANYGYTF
TGTGCCTGGACACCAGGGGCTAACTATGGCTACACCTTC
>TRBV29-1|14|.|few|TRBJ2-2
CSVGDSKAPGELFF
TGCAGCGTTGGGGACTCCAAGGCTCCCGGGGAGCTGTTTTTT
>TRBV9|17|.|.|TRBJ1-4
CASSAQNTLLRNEKLFF
TGTGCCAGCAGCGCTCAAAATACTCTCTTGAGGAATGAAAAACTGTTTTTT
>TRBV5-4|15|TRBD1|few|TRBJ2-2
CASSSGTVNTGELFF
TGTGCCAGCAGCTCAGGGACAGTGAACACCGGGGAGCTGTTTTTT
>TRBV7-6|15|.|.|TRBJ2-1
CASSLLSGKGVEQFF
TGTGCCAGCAGCTTGCTGTCAGGGAAAGGGGTTGAGCAGTTCTTC
>TRBV7-2|15|TRBD1|.|TRBJ1-2
CASSLAIQGSYGYTF
TGTGCCAGCAGCTTAGCGATACAGGGGAGCTATGGCTACACCTTC
>TRBV5-1|18|.|.|TRBJ1-2
CASSLRFSSGGQSYGYTF
TGCGCCAGCAGCTTGAGATTCTCTTCGGGGGGGCAAAGCTATGGCTACACCTTC
>TRBV7-7|14|TRBD1|few|TRBJ2-3
CASSRTGSTDTQYF
TGTGCTAGCAGCCGGACAGGATCCACAGATACGCAGTATTTT
>TRBV6-5|14|.|few|TRBJ2-6
CASSSGSGANVLTF
TGTGCCAGCAGTTCAGGCTCTGGGGCCAACGTCCTGACTTTC
>TRBV9|14|.|few|TRBJ1-3
CASSVEGAGNTIYF
TGTGCCAGCAGCGTAGAAGGGGCTGGAAACACCATATATTTT
>TRBV15|16|TRBD1|many|TRBJ1-2
CATSREMTGDQNGYTF
TGTGCCACCAGCAGAGAGATGACAGGGGATCAGAATGGCTACACCTTC
>TRBV7-2|14|.|.|TRBJ2-5
CASSQGWAEETQYF
TGTGCCAGCAGCCAGGGCTGGGCGGAGGAGACCCAGTACTTC
>TRBV5-1|16|.|.|TRBJ1-5
CASSPWTEESNQPQHF
TGCGCCAGCAGCCCGTGGACAGAGGAAAGCAATCAGCCCCAGCATTTT
>TRBV7-2|15|TRBD1|few|TRBJ2-7
CASSLPRDSTYEQYF
TGTGCCAGCAGCTTACCGAGGGACAGCACCTACGAGCAGTACTTC
>TRBV28|15|.|few|TRBJ2-7
CASSPGGGWSYEQYF
TGTGCCAGCAGCCCGGGGGGCGGTTGGTCCTACGAGCAGTACTTC
>TRBV30|11|.|.|TRBJ2-1
CAWSHYNEQFF
TGTGCCTGGAGTCACTACAATGAGCAGTTCTTC
>TRBV28|14|TRBD1|few|TRBJ1-5
CASRTGGLGQPQHF
TGTGCCAGCAGGACAGGGGGCTTAGGACAGCCCCAGCATTTT
>TRBV28|14|.|few|TRBJ2-7
CASRRQALLLKQYF
TGTGCCAGCAGAAGACAGGCCCTCCTACTCAAGCAGTACTTC
>TRBV19|15|TRBD1|few|TRBJ2-6
CATRDRGSGANVLTF
TGTGCCACCCGGGACAGGGGCTCTGGGGCCAACGTCCTGACTTTC
>TRBV9|15|TRBD2|.|TRBJ2-7
CASSPGTSGMREQYF
TGTGCCAGCAGCCCCGGGACTAGCGGGATGAGGGAGCAGTACTTC
>TRBV15|15|.|few|TRBJ2-1
CATSRRGEGLFKQFF
TGTGCCACCAGCAGACGGGGAGAAGGGCTTTTTAAGCAGTTCTTC
>TRBV18|16|TRBD1|few|TRBJ2-1
CASSPFEGALDNEQFF
TGTGCCAGCTCACCTTTCGAGGGGGCACTGGACAATGAGCAGTTCTTC
>TRBV2|15|TRBD2|many|TRBJ2-1
CASSGASGRSNEQFF
TGTGCCAGCAGTGGGGCTAGCGGGAGGAGTAATGAGCAGTTCTTC
>TRBV25-1|14|TRBD2|.|TRBJ2-5
CASSLLTSGETQYF
TGTGCCAGCAGTCTACTCACTAGCGGGGAGACCCAGTACTTC
>TRBV13|18|TRBD1|few|TRBJ2-6
CASSLQQGVSSGANVLTF
TGTGCCAGCAGCTTACAGCAGGGGGTTAGCTCTGGGGCCAACGTCCTGACTTTC